The sequence of this T cell receptor beta chain was determined in a study of beta chain features in type 1 diabetes. The table lists this clone with a few counts. Its target is unknown. Study results and limitations: Fewer insertions but more deletions were seen at VDJ junctions in type 1 diabetes patients. All four CD4+ subsets from Type 1 diabetes patients carried moderately but significantly shorter TCRB CDR3s.

The V segment lost 3 bases and the J segment 4 bases; nucleotides outside the gene matches: 4. This CDR3 contains 15 residues. In germline, CDR1 is GTSNPN, CDR2 SVGIG (reference sequence). Reverse transcription of all isolated RNA meant that expressed TCRB transcripts were sequenced. Data came from immunoSEQ multiplex PCR; TCRdb stores just in-frame clones and leaves some out. The sample has 300,000 to 350,000 clones; about 13% are singletons. Sorted CD4+ subsets: naive, central memory, regulatory, stem cell-like memory (CD45RO/CCR7/CD25/CD127/CD95/CD27 panel). Purity (above 95%) was reached by all sorted populations.

The chain joins TRBV30 to TRBJ2-3; 13 bases match TRBD2. Sequenced input: naive CD4+ T cells from blood. The receptor's source is a woman younger than 35 with type 1 diabetes. As DNA, the CDR3 is TGTGCCTGGAGCCGACTAGCGGGAGGCTCAGATACGCAGTATTTT. Its translation is CAWSRLAGGSDTQYF.